This T cell receptor (beta chain) was found in a study of follicular helper T cells after annual influenza vaccination. This CDR3 comprises 17 residues. Looked up from germline, CDR1 is SNHLY and CDR2 is FYNNEI. The trim removed 1 base at V and 6 bases at J, leaving 7 bases unmatched. Time point meaning: 2014-2015 season, pre-vaccination. Sequenced by immunoSEQ multiplex PCR; TCRdb stores in-frame clones only, minus some. The sample has some 10,000 clones, about 80% seen once. V usage is TRBV2 and J usage is TRBJ2-3, with 13 bases lining up with TRBD2. The sample was CXCR5- memory CD4+ T cells sorted from blood, taken on the day of influenza vaccination. The receptor's source is an adult who received the influenza vaccine. CDR3 loop: CASSEVRLAGGLDTQYF. The CDR3 DNA sequence: TGTGCCAGCAGTGAAGTGAGACTAGCGGGGGGTTTGGATACGCAGTATTTT.